Listed here are 6 T cell receptor beta chains from one sample, sequenced in a study of human T cells and chemical hapten exposure. Time point meaning: patch test 1, 2 weeks after DPC sensitization. Described treatment: therapeutic diphenylcyclopropenone sensitization with weekly scalp DPC. TCRdb reprocessed the RACE reads with MiXCR, giving one entry per CDR3 protein. The sample yields some 81,000 distinct CDR3 sequences, around 7.8% seen once. Sequences were derived from whole blood, sampled in connection with sensitization to the hapten diphenylcyclopropenone (DPC). These receptors came from a woman aged 25 to 45 with alopecia areata. Some clones in this sample may be carry-over from other donors' samples.

The table lists this clonotype with a count of one. The chain uses TRBV20-1 and TRBJ1-5; D remains unclear. V dropped 3 bases and J dropped 5 bases, with 8 bases sitting between them. Germline CDR1 and CDR2: DFQATT and SNEGSKA (reference sequence). CDR3 length: 12 residues. CDR3 protein: CSASRWDQPQHF. The CDR3 nucleotides read TGCAGTGCTAGCAGGTGGGATCAGCCCCAGCATTTT.

There are many counts of this clonotype. The rearrangement links TRBV2 to TRBJ2-7; 7 nucleotides match TRBD1. The CDR3 is 13 residues long. From germline, CDR1 is SNHLY and CDR2 FYNNEI. J lost 2 bases, V lost 4 bases, and 2 bases had no gene match. The CDR3 coding sequence is TGTGCCAGCAGTGGGGACAGCCCCTACGAGCAGTACTTC. Its translation: CASSGDSPYEQYF.

In its sample, this clonotype was seen a few times. The chain is built from TRBV19 and TRBJ1-1, with a tentative D call TRBD1 (5 bases). In germline, CDR1 is LNHDA, CDR2 SQIVND (reference sequence). This CDR3 spans 12 amino acids. V was trimmed by 4 bases and J by 8 bases, leaving 11 bases between them. The DNA for the CDR3 is TGTGCCAGTAGTACACATCGGACAGAAGCTTTCTTT. Translation: CASSTHRTEAFF. The whole variable domain, filled in from reference TRBV19 and TRBJ1-1, reads DGGITQSPKYLFRKEGQNVTLSCEQNLNHDAMYWYRQDPGQGLRLIYYSQIVNDFQKGDIAEGYSVSREKKESFPLTVTSAQKNPTAFYLCASSTHRTEAFFGQGTRLTVV.

This clonotype was observed a few times. CDR3 sequence reads: CASSLPGQDTDTQYF. CDR3 sequence (DNA): TGTGCCAGCAGCTTACCGGGACAGGACACAGATACGCAGTATTTT. V and J are TRBV7-6 and TRBJ2-3; 8 positions match TRBD1. The length of the CDR3 is 15 residues. Germline assignment: CDR1 SGHVS and CDR2 FNYEAQ. V was clipped by 2 bases and J by 2 bases; unmatched bases: 3.

This clonotype appeared a few times. In nucleotides, the CDR3 is TGCAGCGGGGGGACAGGATCCCTGGGAAGCGCTGAAGCTTTCTTT. Its translation is CSGGTGSLGSAEAFF. The chain carries TRBV29-1 and TRBJ1-1; 8 bases are shared with TRBD1. Germline lookup yields CDR1 SQVTM and CDR2 ANQGSEA. Trimming cost V 7 bases and J 6 bases; bases outside gene matches: 16. This CDR3 is built from 15 residues.

This clonotype appeared many times. The chain combines TRBV6-6 with TRBJ1-3, with TRBD1 as a possible D gene (6 bases). There are 14 residues in the CDR3. The V and J ends lost 5 bases and 1 base respectively, with 9 bases between them. Germline assignment: CDR1 MNHNY and CDR2 SVGAGI (reference sequence). CDR3 amino acids: CASSLQGSGNTIYF. In DNA form, the CDR3 reads TGTGCCAGCAGTCTGCAGGGGTCTGGAAACACCATATATTTT.